A single sample is the source of the 16 T cell receptor beta chains below, sequenced in a study of blood T cell repertoires in COVID-19. Method: immunoSEQ multiplex PCR; TCRdb's copy keeps in-frame clones and lacks some. This repertoire shows around 30,000 clones, around 75% found once; its top ten account for roughly 15%. The sequencing sample was made of peripheral blood. The receptors come from a man aged 80 or over with active or convalescent COVID-19.

This chain joins TRBV5-1 and TRBJ2-5; D perhaps matches TRBD1 (5 bases). V was pared by 3 bases and J by 5 bases, with 11 bases between. Germline CDR1 SGHRS, CDR2 YFSETQ. This CDR3 has 13 amino acids. The CDR3: CASSSTELETQYF. Here the CDR3 DNA reads TGCGCCAGCAGCTCGACAGAATTGGAGACCCAGTACTTC. The full variable domain, with the rest looked up from reference TRBV5-1 and TRBJ2-5, is KAGVTQTPRYLIKTRGQQVTLSCSPISGHRSVSWYQQTPGQGLQFLFEYFSETQRNKGNFPGRFSGRQFSNSRSEMNVSTLELGDSALYLCASSSTELETQYFGPGTRLLVL.

The chain links TRBV3-1 (or the pseudogene TRBV3-2) to TRBJ2-5; 12 nucleotides align to TRBD2. Germline assignment: CDR1 LGHDT and CDR2 YNNKEL (reference sequence). V shed 7 bases, J shed 6 bases, and the junction held 6 bases outside the gene matches. The CDR3 extends over 14 amino acids. The CDR3 coding sequence is TGTGCCAGCAAGACTAGCGGGAGTAGGAAGACCCAGTACTTC. It yields the protein CASKTSGSRKTQYF.

The chain recombines TRBV5-1 with TRBJ2-5; D perhaps matches TRBD1 (6 bases). Germline V gives CDR1 SGHRS, CDR2 YFSETQ. There are 14 residues in the CDR3. Trimming pared 2 bases from V and 5 bases from J, leaving 13 bases between. The CDR3 here is CASSFDRLTETQYF. The CDR3 DNA is TGCGCCAGCAGCTTTGACAGGCTGACGGAGACCCAGTACTTC.

In the case of this clone: Relative to the germline gene, one junction end is altered; a read error may explain this. This chain uses TRBV20-1 with TRBJ1-4; D may be TRBD1 (5 bases). In germline, CDR1 is DFQATT, CDR2 SNEGSKA (reference sequence). The CDR3 length is 13 residues. The CDR3 protein is CSTSKGMNEKLFF. CDR3 nucleotide sequence: TGCAGTACTAGTAAGGGGATGAATGAAAAACTGTTTTTT.

The rearrangement links TRBV2 to TRBJ2-1; possibly TRBD2 for D (5 bases). The V end lost 6 bases, the J end lost 9 bases, and 12 bases lay between the germline ends. The length of the CDR3 is 12 residues. Germline lookup yields CDR1 SNHLY and CDR2 FYNNEI. The CDR3 is CASRDERVEQFF. The CDR3 nucleotides are TGTGCCAGCAGAGACGAGAGGGTTGAGCAGTTCTTC.

The chain couples TRBV7-3 to TRBJ2-7; tentative D call: TRBD1 (6 bases). The CDR3 totals 15 residues. With 2 bases removed from V and 5 bases from J, the gap between germline ends came to 16 bases. Germline V gene data show CDR1 as SGHTA and CDR2 as FQGTGA. This CDR3 is CASSLLQGKIDEQYF. CDR3 in DNA: TGTGCCAGCAGCTTATTGCAGGGGAAGATCGACGAGCAGTACTTC.

The chain couples TRBV7-2 to TRBJ2-1; perhaps TRBD2 as D (6 bases). Germline CDR1 and CDR2: SGHTA and FQGNSA. The CDR3 covers 14 residues. The V end lost 4 bases, the J end lost 15 bases, and 22 bases lay between the germline ends. CDR3 amino acids: CASSYWIESGSPFF. The CDR3 region has the DNA TGTGCCAGCAGCTACTGGATAGAGTCCGGGAGCCCGTTCTTC.

V usage is TRBV5-6 and J usage is TRBJ1-2, with D perhaps TRBD1 (6 bases). The length of the CDR3 is 13 residues. V was trimmed by 5 bases and J by 2 bases, leaving 10 bases between them. Germline V CDR1 and CDR2: SGHDT, YYEEEE. The CDR3 is CASSTQGNYGYTF. Here the CDR3 DNA reads TGTGCCAGCAGTACACAGGGAAACTATGGCTACACCTTC.

The rearrangement uses TRBV3-1 (or the pseudogene TRBV3-2) and TRBJ2-7; 10 bases agree with TRBD2. The V and J ends lost 0 bases and 1 base, in that order; junction bases with no gene match: 0. The CDR3 is made up of 15 amino acids. The germline V gene encodes CDR1 LGHDT and CDR2 YNNKEL (reference sequence). CDR3 sequence: CASSQEGLASYEQYF. The CDR3 DNA reads TGTGCCAGCAGCCAAGAGGGACTAGCGTCCTACGAGCAGTACTTC.

This chain connects TRBV2 to TRBJ1-2; 10 bases line up with TRBD1. V lost 6 bases to trimming and J lost 8 bases; unmatched junction nucleotides: 3. The V gene's germline CDR1 is SNHLY and CDR2 FYNNEI. This CDR3 has 12 amino acids. CDR3: CASRDRGLGYTF. The CDR3 nucleotides read TGTGCCAGCAGAGACAGGGGGCTCGGCTACACCTTC.

In regard to this clone: Other DNA sequences in this specimen translate into the identical CDR3. DNA for the CDR3: TGTGCCAGTAGTATCTTGAGTGGGGCCAACGTCCTGACTTTC. Translation gives CASSILSGANVLTF. The V gene is TRBV19, the J gene TRBJ2-6; D gene uncertain. CDR3 size: 14 residues. CDR1 is LNHDA and CDR2 is SQIVND in the germline V gene (reference sequence). Trimming left V 3 bases short and J 3 bases short, with 6 bases between.

The J gene is TRBJ1-2, the V gene TRBV24-1; D unclear. Germline V lookup: CDR1 KGHDR, CDR2 SFDVKD. This CDR3 comprises 12 residues. Trimming cost V 4 bases and J 2 bases, with 4 bases left between them. CDR3 amino acids: CATSDRNYGYTF. The CDR3, as DNA: TGTGCCACCAGTGACAGAAACTATGGCTACACCTTC.

This clone came up once. The V gene is TRBV20-1, the J gene TRBJ1-6; 7 bases align to TRBD1. The CDR3 is made up of 14 amino acids. Germline lookup yields CDR1 DFQATT and CDR2 SNEGSKA (reference sequence). Trimming took 3 bases from V and 9 from J; bases not matched to a gene: 8. CDR3 protein: CSASRGDSFSPLHF. DNA for the CDR3: TGCAGTGCTAGTAGGGGGGACAGCTTTTCACCCCTCCACTTT.

V usage is TRBV5-4 and J usage is TRBJ2-1, with 9 bases matching TRBD2. Germline V gene sequence: CDR1 SGHNT, CDR2 YYREEE (reference sequence). The CDR3 has 17 amino acids. The V and J ends lost 6 bases and 8 bases, in that order; junction bases with no gene match: 18. The CDR3 coding sequence is TGTGCCAGCACCATGGATCTAGCGGGGATTAGTTTGGATGAGCAGTTCTTC. It encodes CASTMDLAGISLDEQFF.

V gene TRBV6-6 combines with J gene TRBJ2-5, with 9 bases aligning to TRBD2. The V gene end was trimmed by 5 bases and the J gene end by 2 bases; junction bases not matched to a gene: 12. Germline CDR1 reads MNHNY; CDR2 reads SVGAGI (reference sequence). The CDR3 consists of 17 residues. The CDR3 is CASSPQLRLADQETQYF. The CDR3 DNA reads as TGTGCCAGCAGTCCTCAACTGCGACTAGCGGATCAAGAGACCCAGTACTTC.

The chain links TRBV28 to TRBJ1-1; 10 bases align to TRBD1. V lost 6 bases and J lost 14; bases outside the gene matches: 15. This CDR3 region has 14 residues. Germline CDR1 reads MDHEN; CDR2 reads SYDVKM. The DNA of the CDR3 is TGTGCCAGCAGCTCCATTGGGACAGGGGACATTGCGTTCTTT. Translation gives CASSSIGTGDIAFF.